These 14 T cell receptor beta chains were sequenced from one sample in a study of cytomegalovirus exposure and HLA in healthy donors. Sequencing used immunoSEQ multiplex PCR; TCRdb keeps in-frame clones, though not all of them. This sample has roughly 250,000 clones, with approximately 90% found just once. Sequenced material: PBMCs. The receptors here all came from a man between 18 and 35 years old in good health and CMV-seronegative.

This chain links TRBV28 with TRBJ2-5, with D maybe TRBD2 (5 bases). CDR3 size: 15 residues. Per the germline V gene, CDR1 is MDHEN and CDR2 is SYDVKM. V was shortened by 5 bases and J by 10 bases, with 23 bases between the two germline ends. This chain's CDR3 is CASSLLRTQVGDQYF. Here the CDR3 DNA reads TGTGCCAGCAGTCTTCTCAGGACCCAGGTCGGGGACCAGTACTTC.

V gene TRBV27 combines with J gene TRBJ2-1; perhaps TRBD1 as D (5 bases). Germline V CDR1 and CDR2: MNHEY, SMNVEV (reference sequence). V lost 8 bases and J lost 3, with 17 bases in between. The CDR3 has 15 amino acids. CDR3 sequence reads: CASGTTGHLYNEQFF. The CDR3 bases are TGTGCCAGCGGAACAACCGGACACCTCTACAATGAGCAGTTCTTC.

The CDR3 region has the DNA TGCAGCGACCTAAGGACAGGGGGGAGCTATGGCTACACCTTC. It translates to CSDLRTGGSYGYTF. The genes are TRBV29-1 and TRBJ1-2, with 10 positions matching TRBD1. This CDR3 is 14 amino acids long. J was trimmed by 4 bases and V by 7 bases; bases with no gene match: 9. Germline V gives CDR1 SQVTM, CDR2 ANQGSEA.

This chain's CDR3 is CASSPRDRGSNQPQHF. CDR3 sequence (DNA): TGTGCCAGCAGCCCCCGGGACAGGGGCAGCAATCAGCCCCAGCATTTT. This chain links TRBV7-8 with TRBJ1-5; 10 bases are a match to TRBD1. The V gene end was trimmed by 5 bases and the J gene end by 1 base; junction bases not matched to a gene: 5. This CDR3 region has 16 residues. Per the germline V gene, CDR1 is SGHVS and CDR2 is FQNEAQ. The full variable domain, its missing parts supplied by reference TRBV7-8 and TRBJ1-5, is GAGVSQSPRYKVAKRGQDVALRCDPISGHVSLFWYQQALGQGPEFLTYFQNEAQLDKSGLPSDRFFAERPEGSVSTLKIQRTQQEDSAVYLCASSPRDRGSNQPQHFGDGTRLSIL.

The rearrangement links TRBV28 to TRBJ2-7; perhaps TRBD1 as D (6 bases). The CDR3 is 14 amino acids. Germline assignment: CDR1 MDHEN and CDR2 SYDVKM. V lost 8 bases and J lost 2, with 16 bases in between. The CDR3 DNA reads as TGTGCCAGCGTCCAGATGGGGGCAACCTACGAGCAGTACTTC. It yields the protein CASVQMGATYEQYF. Variable domain in full (rest from reference TRBV28 and TRBJ2-7): DVKVTQSSRYLVKRTGEKVFLECVQDMDHENMFWYRQDPGLGLRLIYFSYDVKMKEKGDIPEGYSVSREKKERFSLILESASTNQTSMYLCASVQMGATYEQYFGPGTRLTVT.

This clone was recorded only once. The chain links TRBV10-3 to TRBJ2-1, with TRBD2 matching 10 bases. CDR3 length: 15 residues. Per germline, CDR1 ENHRY and CDR2 SYGVKD. The V and J ends lost 7 bases and 0 bases, in that order; junction bases with no gene match: 3. The DNA for the CDR3 is TGTGCCATCACGCCTAGCGGGAGCTCCTACAATGAGCAGTTCTTC. Protein sequence: CAITPSGSSYNEQFF.

The chain employs TRBV5-6 and TRBJ2-3, with 9 bases aligning to TRBD2. J lost 0 bases, V lost 0 bases, and 2 bases had no gene match. The CDR3 has 16 residues. The germline CDR1 and CDR2 sequences are SGHDT and YYEEEE. CDR3 loop: CASSLGLAVSTDTQYF. The DNA for the CDR3 is TGTGCCAGCAGCTTGGGACTAGCGGTTAGCACAGATACGCAGTATTTT.

About this clone itself: Other nucleotide sequences from this sample produce the same CDR3. The chain combines TRBV7-2 with TRBJ2-5, with TRBD1 identical over 7 bases. Germline V gene data show CDR1 as SGHTA and CDR2 as FQGNSA. The CDR3 sequence is 13 residues long. Trimming at V came to 3 bases and at J to 5 bases, leaving 3 bases not matched to a gene. CDR3 in amino acids: CASSLRGRETQYF. The CDR3 DNA follows: TGTGCCAGCAGCTTGAGGGGGCGGGAGACCCAGTACTTC.

The gene calls are TRBV5-4 and TRBJ1-1, with 7 bases aligning to TRBD1. This CDR3 region has 15 residues. Germline CDR1 SGHNT, CDR2 YYREEE (reference sequence). V lost 5 bases, J lost 4 bases, and 11 bases stayed unmatched. Here the CDR3 DNA reads TGTGCCAGCAGAAGAAGTACAGGGGTAGGCACTGAAGCTTTCTTT. It codes for CASRRSTGVGTEAFF.

The rearrangement uses TRBV6-5 and TRBJ2-3; TRBD1 matches 9 bases. The CDR3 consists of 16 residues. Losses at the gene ends were 0 bases for V and 4 bases for J; bases not matched to a gene: 5. Germline CDR1 reads MNHEY; CDR2 reads SVGAGI. In DNA, the CDR3 is TGTGCCAGCAGTTACTCCTCCTGGACAGGGGCAGATACGCAGTATTTT. Its translation: CASSYSSWTGADTQYF.

The table lists this clone with a count of one. The chain links TRBV11-2 to TRBJ2-7; 8 bases agree with TRBD1. CDR1 is SGHAT and CDR2 is FQNNGV in the germline V gene. The CDR3 is made up of 15 amino acids. V trimming: 7 bases; J trimming: 5 bases; junction bases outside the gene matches: 13. CDR3 region: CASKRARQGIHEQYF. In nucleotides, the CDR3 is TGTGCCAGCAAGAGGGCTAGACAGGGGATCCACGAGCAGTACTTC.

The chain is built from TRBV5-1 and TRBJ2-3, with 8 bases lining up with TRBD2. CDR1 SGHRS and CDR2 YFSETQ come from the germline V gene. The CDR3 runs 17 residues. V lost 4 bases to trimming and J lost 2 bases; unmatched junction nucleotides: 12. As DNA, the CDR3 is TGCGCCAGCAGCCCCACCCCAGCGGGAGTGACCACAGATACGCAGTATTTT. Translating gives CASSPTPAGVTTDTQYF.

The gene calls are TRBV6-1 and TRBJ1-5, with a weak D call TRBD1 (5 bases). CDR1 is MNHNS and CDR2 is SASEGT in the germline V gene. Between the trimmed V and J ends, which lost 11 bases and 1 base, there was a span of 9 bases. CDR3 length: 12 residues. The CDR3: CAGGGSNQPQHF. CDR3 DNA sequence: TGTGCCGGCGGGGGGAGCAATCAGCCCCAGCATTTT.

This sequence joins TRBV9 and TRBJ2-1; 14 nucleotides line up with TRBD2. Germline values: CDR1 SGDLS, CDR2 YYNGEE. This CDR3 is built from 14 residues. V was pared by 4 bases and J by 14 bases, with 8 bases of the junction left unmatched. For the CDR3, the DNA is TGTGCCAGCAGCCCGCAGACTAGCGGGGGGGCGGAGTTCTTC. Residues: CASSPQTSGGAEFF.